This record looks at one T cell receptor (beta chain) sequence and its context. The entry originates in a study of blood T cell repertoires in COVID-19. At the level of the study: Researchers got acute and convalescent COVID-19 samples from the United States, Italy and Spain.

Libraries were prepared by immunoSEQ multiplex PCR; TCRdb keeps only in-frame clonotypes and omits some of them. The sample records about 370,000 clones, roughly 86% being singletons. CDR1 MNHEY and CDR2 SVGEGT come from the germline V gene. The CDR3 contains 16 residues. Trimming at V came to 0 bases and at J to 5 bases, leaving 4 bases not matched to a gene. The chain couples TRBV6-2 or TRBV6-3 to TRBJ2-7; 13 bases are a match to TRBD2. This sequence originates from a woman aged 25 to 39 with COVID-19, enrolled during active disease. Sequenced input: peripheral blood. Here the CDR3 reads CASSYSPLAGGNEQYF. CDR3 coding DNA: TGTGCCAGCAGTTACTCCCCACTAGCGGGAGGGAACGAGCAGTACTTC.